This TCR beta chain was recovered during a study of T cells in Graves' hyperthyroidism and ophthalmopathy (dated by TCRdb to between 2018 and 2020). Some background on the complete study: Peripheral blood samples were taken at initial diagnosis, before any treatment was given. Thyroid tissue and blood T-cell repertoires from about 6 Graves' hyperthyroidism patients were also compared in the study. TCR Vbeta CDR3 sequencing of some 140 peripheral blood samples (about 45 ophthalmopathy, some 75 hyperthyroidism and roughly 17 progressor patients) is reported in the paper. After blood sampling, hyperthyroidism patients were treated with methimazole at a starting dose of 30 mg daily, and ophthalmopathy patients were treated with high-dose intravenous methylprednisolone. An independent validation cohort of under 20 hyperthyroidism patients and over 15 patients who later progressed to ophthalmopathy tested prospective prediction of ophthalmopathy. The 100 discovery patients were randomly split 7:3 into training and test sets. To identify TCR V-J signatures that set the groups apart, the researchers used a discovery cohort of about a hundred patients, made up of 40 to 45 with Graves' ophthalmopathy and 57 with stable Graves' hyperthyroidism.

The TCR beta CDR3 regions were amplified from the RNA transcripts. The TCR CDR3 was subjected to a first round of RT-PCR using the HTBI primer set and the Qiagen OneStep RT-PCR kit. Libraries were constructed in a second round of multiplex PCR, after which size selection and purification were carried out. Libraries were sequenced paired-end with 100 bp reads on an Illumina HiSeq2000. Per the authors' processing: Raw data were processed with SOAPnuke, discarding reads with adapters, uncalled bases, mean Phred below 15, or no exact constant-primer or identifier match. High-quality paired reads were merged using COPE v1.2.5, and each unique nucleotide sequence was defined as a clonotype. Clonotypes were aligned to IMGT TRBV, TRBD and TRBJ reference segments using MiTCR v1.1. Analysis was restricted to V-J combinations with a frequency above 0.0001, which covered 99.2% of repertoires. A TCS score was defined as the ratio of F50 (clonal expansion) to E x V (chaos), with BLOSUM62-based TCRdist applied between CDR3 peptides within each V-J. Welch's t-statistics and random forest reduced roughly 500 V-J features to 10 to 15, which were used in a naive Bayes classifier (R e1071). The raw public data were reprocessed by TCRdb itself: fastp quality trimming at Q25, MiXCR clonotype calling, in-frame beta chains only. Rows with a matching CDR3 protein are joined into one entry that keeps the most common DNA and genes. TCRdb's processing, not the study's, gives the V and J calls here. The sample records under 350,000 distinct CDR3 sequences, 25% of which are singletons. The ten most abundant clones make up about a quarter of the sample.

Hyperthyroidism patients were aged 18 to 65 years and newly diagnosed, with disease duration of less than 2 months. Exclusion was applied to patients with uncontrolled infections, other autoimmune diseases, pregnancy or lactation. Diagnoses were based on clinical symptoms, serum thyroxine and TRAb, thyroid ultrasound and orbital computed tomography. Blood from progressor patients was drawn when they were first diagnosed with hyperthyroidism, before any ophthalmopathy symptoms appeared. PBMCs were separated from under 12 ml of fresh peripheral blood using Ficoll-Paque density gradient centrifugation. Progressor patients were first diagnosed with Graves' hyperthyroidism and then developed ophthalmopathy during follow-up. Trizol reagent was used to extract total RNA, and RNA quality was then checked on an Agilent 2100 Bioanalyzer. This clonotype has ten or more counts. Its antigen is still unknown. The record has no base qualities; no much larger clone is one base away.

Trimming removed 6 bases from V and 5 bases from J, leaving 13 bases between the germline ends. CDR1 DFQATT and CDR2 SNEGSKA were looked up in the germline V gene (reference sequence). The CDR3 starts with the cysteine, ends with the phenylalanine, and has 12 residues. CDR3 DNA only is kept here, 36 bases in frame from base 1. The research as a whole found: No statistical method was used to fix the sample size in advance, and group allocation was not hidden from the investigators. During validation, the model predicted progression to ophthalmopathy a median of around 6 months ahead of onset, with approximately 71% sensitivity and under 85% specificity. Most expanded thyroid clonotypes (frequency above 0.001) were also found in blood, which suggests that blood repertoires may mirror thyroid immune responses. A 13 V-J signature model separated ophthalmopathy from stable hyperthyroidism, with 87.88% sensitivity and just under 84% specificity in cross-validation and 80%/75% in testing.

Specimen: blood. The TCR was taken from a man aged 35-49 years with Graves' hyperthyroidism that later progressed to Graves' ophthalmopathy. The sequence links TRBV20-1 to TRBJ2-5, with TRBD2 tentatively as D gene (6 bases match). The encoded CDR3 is CSAGGGGETQYF. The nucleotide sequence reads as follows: TGCAGTGCGGGAGGAGGCGGGGAGACCCAGTACTTC.